This T cell receptor (beta chain) was found in a study of blood T cell repertoires in COVID-19. Sequenced by immunoSEQ multiplex PCR; TCRdb stores in-frame clones only, minus some. The sample contains tens of thousands of clones, 80% to 90% of which appear only once. Per the germline V gene, CDR1 is MGHRA and CDR2 is YSYEKL. This CDR3 comprises 14 residues. V lost 0 bases to trimming and J lost 9 bases; unmatched junction nucleotides: 3. Sequenced sample: peripheral blood. The genes are TRBV4-1 and TRBJ2-1; 9 nucleotides align to TRBD1. This clonotype originated in a man in his fifties or sixties with acute or convalescent COVID-19. Written as DNA, the CDR3 is TGCGCCAGCAGCCAAGAAGGGACAGGGAGTGAGCAGTTCTTC. It codes for CASSQEGTGSEQFF.